This T cell receptor beta chain was captured in a study of shared clonotypes between healthy human individuals (TCRdb year 2020). For the study in its entirety: The cohort comprised two women and a few men aged 18 to 49 years. For each donor, CD4 naive and CD4 memory were each given three plates, CD8 naive was given two plates, and CD8 memory was given one plate. Blood TCR repertoires of a handful of healthy adults were deeply sequenced to estimate repertoire size and the extent of clonotype sharing between individuals. Libraries were prepared and TCR repertoires were sequenced by different laboratories using diverse techniques, in order to increase sequencing depth and limit assay-specific biases. Each donor's leukapheresis produced roughly between roughly 0.85 and 9.5 billion PBMCs. Paper-wide results and their limitations: Sharing across a handful of donors was observed for approximately 5% of naive CD4, over 3% of naive CD8, 2% to 2.5% of memory CD4, and less than 0.45% of memory CD8 clonotypes. Based on pairwise subsampling, the degree of clonotype sharing among donors was expected to be affected by sequencing depth. Compared with non-shared clonotypes, the clonotypes found in all four sorted-subset donors had higher generation probabilities. Because the study included only a small number of donors, the genetic and exposure-history diversity represented was limited. Naive subsets generally had larger estimated clonotype richness than memory subsets. Even with the large sequencing depth, rarefaction of the sorted-subset datasets indicated that sequencing was incomplete. Sampling was restricted to blood, and TCR repertoires in tissue are likely to differ from TCR repertoires in blood.

In the germline V gene, CDR1 corresponds to SGHDT and CDR2 to YYEEEE. The V end loses 0 bases and the J end loses 4 bases, and a stretch of 4 bases separates them. The CDR3 has 12 amino acids, counting the end cysteine and phenylalanine. Only CDR3 DNA is held: 36 bases, read in frame from base 1. Using the deep immunoSEQ assay, TCR CDR3 regions were amplified from genomic DNA by multiplex PCR. Extracted genomic DNA from each cell subset was spread evenly across all wells of several immunoSEQ 96-well plates, with each plate serving as a replicate. Each replicate PCR for sorted subsets received around 200 ng genomic DNA, equal to roughly 30,000 T cell genomes. The purified libraries were quantified using a Qubit 3.0 fluorometer, sized with a Bioanalyzer 2100, and then quantified again using the KAPA Library Quantification kit. A separate single-read 150-cycle Illumina NextSeq 550 flow cell was used to sequence each immunoSEQ 96-well plate. The original pipeline was this. Because the immunoSEQ output held only junctional sequences and lacked quality scores, the filtering could not match the filtering applied to full-length reads. To assign V/J genes and CDR3, sequences were annotated against IMGT germline references using PyIR, a Python wrapper for IgBLAST v1.9. Reads with weak V/J assignments (E-value above 1e-6), missing CDR3, stop codons, out-of-frame junctions, or ambiguous translated residues were removed. A V3J clonotype was defined by an identical inferred V gene, J gene, and CDR3 amino acid sequence. Percentage overlap between repertoires was calculated by dividing the number of shared unique clonotypes by the size of the smaller repertoire. RTK rarefaction, the Chao1 estimator, and Recon v2.1 estimates of unobserved clonotypes were used to assess repertoire richness. For all TCRbeta clonotypes obtained by the gDNA method from a few donors, generation probabilities were computed with OLGA. This immuneACCESS table, as held by TCRdb, lists in-frame sequences with V and J called but not all clones. Of the missing ones, under half trace to an unresolved V gene in checked studies; the others have no known cause. Clone size and the V and J calls come from that table; the DNA yielded D and trimming. The sample table records roughly 2 million clones; about 94% of these occur just once. The ten largest clones take up about 1.1% of the sample.

In regard to this clone: Its antigen is unknown. Qualities for individual bases were not recorded, and no much larger clone is one base off. The sample holds other DNA sequences that translate to the same CDR3.

CD8 naive samples were obtained by positive selection for CCR7 among CD45RO-negative cells, yielding a CD45RA+CCR7+ population from which TemRA cells were excluded. The donors were healthy, HIV-negative adults who had no recently reported acute infections or vaccinations. Only Caucasian adults living in Nashville, Tennessee, USA were represented among the donors. Blood was obtained by leukapheresis, after which PBMCs were separated by Ficoll-Histopaque density gradient centrifugation and cryopreserved in liquid nitrogen vapor phase. Analytical flow cytometry was used to check the purity and quantity of each magnetically sorted T cell population. Genomic DNA was isolated from each sorted fraction and quantified by UV absorbance on a Nanodrop 2000c.

This receptor chain uses TRBV5-6 and TRBJ1-1; no D segment can be confidently identified. The receptor was derived from a man between 18 and 29 years old in good health. The specimen sequenced was naive CD8+ T cells sorted from blood. In the paper's terms, the cell subset or site label means: CD45RA+CCR7+. The DNA sequence reads TGTGCCAGCAGCTTGGGAAGCACTGAAGCTTTCTTT. Translated, it reads CASSLGSTEAFF.